This TCR beta chain was retrieved from a study of cytomegalovirus exposure and HLA in healthy donors. In the study overall: Of more than 350 genotyped donors, about 81% clustered with self-reported Caucasian donors. The study's findings and limits: HLA alleles showed associations with about 15,000 TCR beta sequences in a later analysis, at a 0.05 false discovery rate. Follow-up analysis later connected one missense variant in DCLRE1C with trimming of TCR beta V- and J-genes.

The CDR3 loop spans 13 amino acids. Germline V gene lookup returns CDR1 MNHNS and CDR2 SASEGT. V was trimmed by 8 bases and J by 4 bases, leaving 15 bases between them. Both 60 Vbeta primers and 13 Jbeta primers went into the PCR. Authors' data handling: In a later analysis, approximately 73 million unique TCR beta chains included roughly 11 million shared by two or more donors. Libraries were prepared by immunoSEQ multiplex PCR; TCRdb keeps only in-frame clonotypes and omits some of them. The V and J calls and clone size were taken over from that table, and D and trimming were inferred from the DNA. The sample has hundreds of thousands of clones; around 76% are singletons. In regard to this clone: Antigen unknown.

Sequenced sample: PBMCs. V usage is TRBV6-1 and J usage is TRBJ2-7, with D perhaps matching TRBD1 (6 bases). The receptor was derived from a young man in good health and CMV-seronegative. The DNA of the CDR3 is TGTGCCAGCGAAGATGTACAGGGTTACGAGCAGTACTTC. It encodes CASEDVQGYEQYF.